This T cell receptor beta chain derives from a study of blood T cells in healthy people across ages. PCR was performed a second time for roughly 7 to 12 cycles using a sample-barcoded 5' primer and a J-beta primer mix. TCRdb re-called the 5' RACE reads through MiXCR, storing one row per CDR3 protein. The repertoire consists of about 1.7 million distinct CDR3 sequences, with about 30% occurring once and the leading ten covering 7% to 9%. V lost 5 bases to trimming and J lost 0 bases, with 20 bases between them. The CDR3 sequence is 17 residues long. Germline lookup yields CDR1 MRHNA and CDR2 SNTAGT. This clonotype was seen a single time. A clone one base away is much larger, so this may be a read error.

The chain joins TRBV6-4 to TRBJ2-7; D is possibly TRBD2 (5 bases). The source material was blood. The receptor was derived from a woman aged 25 to 45 in good health. CDR3 region: CASSRAAGLSGSYEQYF. CDR3 bases: TGTGCCAGCAGTCGTGCGGCGGGCCTATCAGGCTCCTACGAGCAGTACTTC.